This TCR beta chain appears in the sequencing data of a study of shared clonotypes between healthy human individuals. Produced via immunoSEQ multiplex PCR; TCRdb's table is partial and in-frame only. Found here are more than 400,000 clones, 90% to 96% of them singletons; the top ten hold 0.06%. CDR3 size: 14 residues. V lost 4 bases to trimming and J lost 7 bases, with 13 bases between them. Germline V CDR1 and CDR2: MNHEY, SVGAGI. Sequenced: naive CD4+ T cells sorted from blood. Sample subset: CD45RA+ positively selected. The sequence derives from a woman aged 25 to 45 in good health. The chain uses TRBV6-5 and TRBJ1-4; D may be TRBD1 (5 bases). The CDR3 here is CASSWRDRGEKLFF. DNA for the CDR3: TGTGCCAGCAGTTGGCGCGATAGGGGTGAAAAACTGTTTTTT.